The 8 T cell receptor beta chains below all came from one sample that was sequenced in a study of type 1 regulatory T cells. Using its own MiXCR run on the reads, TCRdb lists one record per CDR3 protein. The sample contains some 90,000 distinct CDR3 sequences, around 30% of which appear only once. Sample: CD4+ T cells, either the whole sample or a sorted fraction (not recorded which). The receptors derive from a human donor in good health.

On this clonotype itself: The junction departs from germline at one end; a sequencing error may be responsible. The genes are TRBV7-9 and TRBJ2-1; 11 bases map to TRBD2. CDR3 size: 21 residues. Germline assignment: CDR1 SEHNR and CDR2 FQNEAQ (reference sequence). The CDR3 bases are TGTACCAGCAGCTTAGCGCTTTGGGCGGGGGGGACTAGCGGCCTTCTGAATGAGCAGTTCTTC. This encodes CTSSLALWAGGTSGLLNEQFF.

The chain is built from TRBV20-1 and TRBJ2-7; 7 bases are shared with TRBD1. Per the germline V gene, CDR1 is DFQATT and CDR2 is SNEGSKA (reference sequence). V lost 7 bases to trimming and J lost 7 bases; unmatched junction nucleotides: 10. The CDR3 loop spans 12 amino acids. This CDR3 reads CSGADRVGEQYF. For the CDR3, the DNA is TGCAGTGGAGCCGACAGGGTAGGAGAGCAGTACTTC.

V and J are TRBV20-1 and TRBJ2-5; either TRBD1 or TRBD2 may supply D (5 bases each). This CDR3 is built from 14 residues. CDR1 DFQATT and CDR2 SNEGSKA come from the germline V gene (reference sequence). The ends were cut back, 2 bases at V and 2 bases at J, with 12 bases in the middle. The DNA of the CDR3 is TGCAGTGCTAGAAGAGAGGGGATTCAAGAGACCCAGTACTTC. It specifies CSARREGIQETQYF.

CDR3: CASSYTRLAGEGEQYF. The CDR3 DNA follows: TGTGCCAGCAGTTACACTCGACTAGCGGGAGAGGGCGAGCAGTACTTC. The J gene is TRBJ2-7, the V gene TRBV6-2 or TRBV6-3, with 12 bases fitting TRBD2. This CDR3 spans 16 amino acids. Unmatched junction bases numbered 8, after V lost 2 bases and J lost 6 bases. Per the germline V gene, CDR1 is MNHEY and CDR2 is SVGEGT.

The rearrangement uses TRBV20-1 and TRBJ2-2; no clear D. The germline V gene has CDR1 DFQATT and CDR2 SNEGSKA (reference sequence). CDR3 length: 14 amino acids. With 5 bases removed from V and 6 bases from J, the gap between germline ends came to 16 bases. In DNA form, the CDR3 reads TGCAGTGCTCCCGGCCAAAGTGGCCCCGGGGAGCTGTTTTTT. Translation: CSAPGQSGPGELFF.

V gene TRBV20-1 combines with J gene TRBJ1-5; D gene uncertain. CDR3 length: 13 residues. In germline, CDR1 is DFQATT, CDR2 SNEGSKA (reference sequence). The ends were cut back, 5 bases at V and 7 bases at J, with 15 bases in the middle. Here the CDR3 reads CSAFGRGGQPQHF. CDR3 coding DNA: TGCAGTGCTTTCGGACGGGGAGGCCAGCCCCAGCATTTT.

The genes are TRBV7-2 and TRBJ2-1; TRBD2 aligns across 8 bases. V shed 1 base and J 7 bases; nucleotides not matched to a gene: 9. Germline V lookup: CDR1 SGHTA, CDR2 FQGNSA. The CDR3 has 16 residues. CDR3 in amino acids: CASSLDSGAVMNEQFF. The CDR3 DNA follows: TGTGCCAGCAGCTTAGATAGCGGGGCCGTTATGAATGAGCAGTTCTTC.

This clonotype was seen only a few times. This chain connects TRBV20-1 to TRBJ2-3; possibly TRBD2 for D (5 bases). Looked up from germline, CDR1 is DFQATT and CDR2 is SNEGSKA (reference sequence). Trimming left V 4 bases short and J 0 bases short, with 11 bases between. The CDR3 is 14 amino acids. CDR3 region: CSATGLASTDTQYF. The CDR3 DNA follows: TGCAGTGCTACTGGGCTAGCAAGCACAGATACGCAGTATTTT.